The 22 T cell receptor beta chains given below trace back to one sample, sequenced in a study of long-term antiretroviral therapy in people with HIV. Researchers ran immunoSEQ v3.0 at survey level. Some clones are missing from TCRdb's copy, which holds only in-frame ones; the method was immunoSEQ multiplex PCR. The sample comprises about 26,000 clones, around 83% of which are singletons, and around 4.7% rests with the top ten. The sequencing used unsorted PBMCs, collected just over 2.6 years after starting antiretroviral therapy. The receptors here all came from a man aged 40-49 years with HIV.

The chain couples TRBV19 to TRBJ2-6; possible D gene TRBD2, 6 bases. The CDR3 sequence is 14 residues long. From germline, CDR1 is LNHDA and CDR2 SQIVND (reference sequence). V gave up 6 bases and J gave up 0 bases, with 6 bases separating them. CDR3 loop: CASRRDSGANVLTF. As DNA, the CDR3 is TGTGCCAGTAGGCGGGACTCTGGGGCCAACGTCCTGACTTTC.

The V call is TRBV28, the J call TRBJ1-5; 7 bases fit TRBD1. Unmatched junction bases numbered 13, after V lost 8 bases and J lost 6 bases. This CDR3 is 15 amino acids long. Germline CDR1 reads MDHEN; CDR2 reads SYDVKM. The CDR3 sequence: CASRTRLGGSQPQHF. The CDR3 region has the DNA TGTGCCAGCCGCACTAGATTAGGGGGCAGTCAGCCCCAGCATTTT.

The rearrangement links TRBV28 to TRBJ1-5; 12 nucleotides match TRBD1. J lost 2 bases, V lost 7 bases, and 15 bases had no gene match. The length of the CDR3 is 19 residues. Germline V gives CDR1 MDHEN, CDR2 SYDVKM. The CDR3 protein is CASKPPGQGAAVRNQPQHF. CDR3 nucleotide sequence: TGTGCCAGCAAGCCTCCGGGACAGGGGGCTGCTGTTCGCAATCAGCCCCAGCATTTT.

The chain joins TRBV2 to TRBJ2-5; D may be TRBD1 or TRBD2 (6 bases each). The CDR3 is made up of 13 amino acids. CDR1 and CDR2 (germline): SNHLY, FYNNEI. V was cut by 8 bases and J by 1 base, with 11 bases left in between. The CDR3 is CASGGGTQETQYF. The CDR3 DNA reads as TGTGCCAGCGGGGGCGGGACCCAAGAGACCCAGTACTTC.

With respect to this clone: Other DNA variants within this sample encode the same CDR3. The chain joins TRBV29-1 to TRBJ1-1; weak D call: TRBD1 (6 bases). Germline loops: CDR1 SQVTM, CDR2 ANQGSEA. The V end lost 6 bases, the J end lost 4 bases, and 9 bases lay between the germline ends. This CDR3 is 11 amino acids long. Written as DNA, the CDR3 is TGCAGCGTCGAGGACAGCACTGAAGCTTTCTTT. It translates to CSVEDSTEAFF.

V is TRBV7-9 and J is TRBJ2-3; TRBD2 agrees at 11 bases. The CDR3 has 14 amino acids. V dropped 6 bases and J dropped 4; count of bases not matched to a gene: 3. In germline, CDR1 is SEHNR, CDR2 FQNEAQ (reference sequence). CDR3 in amino acids: CASRLAGEADTQYF. In DNA form, the CDR3 reads TGTGCCAGCAGACTAGCGGGAGAGGCAGATACGCAGTATTTT. The entire variable domain, with the rest obtained from reference TRBV7-9 and TRBJ2-3, is as follows: DTGVSQNPRHKITKRGQNVTFRCDPISEHNRLYWYRQTLGQGPEFLTYFQNEAQLEKSRLLSDRFSAERPKGSFSTLEIQRTEQGDSAMYLCASRLAGEADTQYFGPGTRLTVL.

The CDR3 loop is CASSPRGMTLYTDTQYF. The CDR3 coding sequence is TGTGCCAGTAGTCCGAGGGGGATGACACTTTACACAGATACGCAGTATTTT. J is TRBJ2-3 and V is TRBV19, with D tentatively TRBD1 (6 bases). Germline V CDR1 and CDR2: LNHDA, SQIVND (reference sequence). V lost 5 bases to trimming and J lost 2 bases, with 20 bases between them. The CDR3 contains 17 residues.

The chain uses TRBV11-2 and TRBJ1-1; D not resolved. Deletions cut 5 bases from V and 1 base from J, with 8 bases between. This CDR3 is built from 13 residues. Germline loops: CDR1 SGHAT, CDR2 FQNNGV. The chain's CDR3 is CASSGRENTEAFF. The CDR3 DNA sequence: TGTGCCAGCAGCGGAAGGGAGAACACTGAAGCTTTCTTT.

The rearrangement joins TRBV7-9 to TRBJ1-5; tentative D call: TRBD1 (5 bases). The germline V gene encodes CDR1 SEHNR and CDR2 FQNEAQ (reference sequence). V gave up 3 bases and J gave up 5 bases, with 11 bases separating them. This CDR3 spans 14 amino acids. The CDR3 protein is CASSLEDTYQPQHF. DNA of the CDR3: TGTGCCAGCAGCTTGGAGGACACATATCAGCCCCAGCATTTT.

V is TRBV9 and J is TRBJ1-5; 7 nucleotides line up with TRBD1. Germline-derived CDR1 and CDR2 are SGDLS and YYNGEE. The CDR3 has 13 amino acids. The J segment lost 6 bases and the V segment lost 3 bases, leaving 3 bases of the junction unmatched. Written as DNA, the CDR3 is TGTGCCAGCAGCGGGGACAGCCTTCAGCCCCAGCATTTT. It encodes CASSGDSLQPQHF.

The CDR3 loop reads CSVSGTGNEKLFF. The DNA of the CDR3 is TGCAGCGTATCCGGGACGGGGAATGAAAAACTGTTTTTT. This sequence joins TRBV29-1 and TRBJ1-4; D possibly corresponds to TRBD1 (5 bases). The germline V gene has CDR1 SQVTM and CDR2 ANQGSEA. This CDR3 is 13 amino acids long. The V gene lost 6 bases and the J gene lost 5 bases, with 13 bases spanning the gap.

The chain couples TRBV29-1 to TRBJ2-3; possible D gene TRBD2, 6 bases. Germline CDR1 is SQVTM and CDR2 is ANQGSEA. The CDR3 totals 12 residues. V shed 4 bases and J shed 1 base, with 6 bases lying between them. CDR3 bases: TGCAGCGTTGGGGGGGGCACAGATACGCAGTATTTT. Amino acid sequence: CSVGGGTDTQYF.

This chain links TRBV28 with TRBJ1-2, with D unclear. Germline CDR1 MDHEN, CDR2 SYDVKM. This CDR3 has 13 residues. V was trimmed by 7 bases and J by 4 bases, leaving 13 bases between them. DNA for the CDR3: TGTGCCAGCAATCCAGAGGCACGCTATGGCTACACCTTC. It codes for CASNPEARYGYTF.

J is TRBJ2-1 and V is TRBV10-3; 7 bases align to TRBD1. The germline V gene has CDR1 ENHRY and CDR2 SYGVKD. This CDR3 is 15 amino acids long. V lost 10 bases, J lost 5 bases, and 14 bases stayed unmatched. For the CDR3, the DNA is TGTGCCACCAGAGTACAGGGGACCCTAGACAATGAGCAGTTCTTC. Protein: CATRVQGTLDNEQFF.

In its sample, this clone was seen a few times. The DNA for the CDR3 is TGTGCCAGCAGTTCCTCGACAGGGCCTAATGAAAAACTGTTTTTT. Encoded protein: CASSSSTGPNEKLFF. The chain joins TRBV28 to TRBJ1-4; 7 bases line up with TRBD1. Trimming cost V 4 bases and J 3 bases; bases outside gene matches: 5. Germline CDR1 reads MDHEN; CDR2 reads SYDVKM. The CDR3 consists of 15 residues.

V usage is TRBV4-1 and J usage is TRBJ1-1; D gene uncertain. The germline CDR1 and CDR2 sequences are MGHRA and YSYEKL. The V end lost 1 base, the J end lost 4 bases, and 13 bases lay between the germline ends. The CDR3 spans 15 residues. The CDR3 nucleotides are TGCGCCAGCAGCCAAGTGCAGACACGGGTCACTGAAGCTTTCTTT. It translates to CASSQVQTRVTEAFF.

The chain carries TRBV9 and TRBJ1-2, with D possibly TRBD1 on 6 matching bases. The germline V gene encodes CDR1 SGDLS and CDR2 YYNGEE. The CDR3 runs 14 residues. V lost 4 bases and J 4 bases, leaving 14 bases between the germline ends. The CDR3 DNA reads TGTGCCAGCAGCCCAAGACAGGACGGCTATGGCTACACCTTC. This translates into CASSPRQDGYGYTF.

The J gene is TRBJ2-5, the V gene TRBV11-3; 7 bases match TRBD2. The CDR3 has 15 residues. After removal of 1 base from V and 2 bases from J, the junction contained 4 bases not matched to a gene. In germline, CDR1 is SGHNT, CDR2 YENEEA. CDR3: CASSLGGRQQETQYF. The CDR3, as DNA: TGTGCCAGCAGCTTAGGCGGGAGACAACAAGAGACCCAGTACTTC.

The V gene is TRBV6-5, the J gene TRBJ1-4, with D hard to call. V lost 0 bases and J 8 bases, leaving 16 bases between the germline ends. Looked up from germline, CDR1 is MNHEY and CDR2 is SVGAGI. CDR3 length: 16 amino acids. CDR3 amino acids: CASSYSMPTLGEKLFF. Written as DNA, the CDR3 is TGTGCCAGCAGTTACTCGATGCCAACCCTGGGAGAAAAACTGTTTTTT.

This clone was detected a few times. This sequence joins TRBV30 and TRBJ1-6; D gene unclear. Germline-derived CDR1 and CDR2 are GTSNPN and SVGIG (reference sequence). The germline V and J ends were trimmed by 0 bases and 10 bases, with 13 bases remaining between them. CDR3 length: 14 residues. The CDR3 loop is CAWSVGPGDSPLHF. The CDR3 DNA sequence: TGTGCCTGGAGTGTAGGTCCGGGTGACTCACCCCTCCACTTT.

The chain recombines TRBV6-1 with TRBJ1-1; D unclear. Germline V lookup: CDR1 MNHNS, CDR2 SASEGT. V was cut by 0 bases and J by 4 bases, with 9 bases left in between. The CDR3 covers 14 residues. This CDR3 reads CASSEAVGVTEAFF. The CDR3 coding sequence is TGTGCCAGCAGTGAAGCTGTGGGAGTCACTGAAGCTTTCTTT.

The chain links TRBV7-3 to TRBJ2-1; D unclear. V shed 3 bases and J shed 6 bases, with 15 bases lying between them. From germline, CDR1 is SGHTA and CDR2 FQGTGA. The CDR3 is made up of 15 amino acids. The CDR3 here is CASSFGVSPFNEQFF. In DNA form, the CDR3 reads TGTGCCAGCAGCTTTGGGGTGAGCCCTTTCAATGAGCAGTTCTTC. Complete variable domain (other parts from reference TRBV7-3 and TRBJ2-1): GAGVSQTPSNKVTEKGKYVELRCDPISGHTALYWYRQSLGQGPEFLIYFQGTGAADDSGLPNDRFFAVRPEGSVSTLKIQRTERGDSAVYLCASSFGVSPFNEQFFGPGTRLTVL.